The T cell receptor (beta chain) described here comes from a study of T cell responses to AZD1222 COVID-19 vaccine. Measured with immunoSEQ multiplex PCR; TCRdb has only the in-frame clones, and not every one. This sample has some 150,000 clones; approximately 85% occur once, and the top ten carry 6.5% to 8.5%. The clonotype comes from an adult who received the MenACWY meningococcal vaccine as a control. The input for sequencing was peripheral blood, taken 28 days after the second dose of the MenACWY control vaccine.

The CDR3: CATRTGGTSNTEAFF. The CDR3 DNA sequence: TGTGCCACCCGGACAGGGGGTACCTCGAACACTGAAGCTTTCTTT. The chain links TRBV19 to TRBJ1-1, with 10 bases lining up with TRBD1. V shed 10 bases, J shed 1 base, and the junction held 9 bases outside the gene matches. This CDR3 has 15 amino acids. Germline lookup yields CDR1 LNHDA and CDR2 SQIVND (reference sequence).